This record covers a single TCR beta chain. Method: immunoSEQ multiplex PCR; TCRdb's copy keeps in-frame clones and lacks some. The data contain 70,000 or so clones, under 90% of them singletons. The sample comes from a study of blood T cell repertoires in COVID-19. For the study at large: T cells, B-cell-depleted T cells, or PBMCs supplied cDNA or gDNA.

The specimen sequenced was peripheral blood. The receptor comes from a man in his 70s with active or convalescent COVID-19.

The CDR3 protein is CASSLNPGTEGYGYTF. The CDR3 bases are TGCGCCAGCAGCCTGAACCCCGGGACAGAGGGCTATGGCTACACCTTC. The rearrangement uses TRBV5-1 and TRBJ1-2; 7 nucleotides line up with TRBD1. Germline V gives CDR1 SGHRS, CDR2 YFSETQ. The CDR3 has 16 amino acids. Unmatched junction bases numbered 13, after V lost 4 bases and J lost 4 bases. The variable domain in full, with the rest retrieved from reference TRBV5-1 and TRBJ1-2, is KAGVTQTPRYLIKTRGQQVTLSCSPISGHRSVSWYQQTPGQGLQFLFEYFSETQRNKGNFPGRFSGRQFSNSRSEMNVSTLELGDSALYLCASSLNPGTEGYGYTFGSGTRLTVV.